Listed here are 2 T cell receptor beta chains from one sample, sequenced in a study of T-cell reconstitution after alpha-beta-depleted transplantation in children (dated by TCRdb to the mid-2010s). The library was obtained by PCR. This sample was sequenced with an Illumina HiSeq 2500. To normalize quantification of the TCRbeta repertoire, the TCR libraries were built with molecular barcoding that relied on unique molecular identifiers. TCRdb took the public reads, trimmed them with fastp at Q25, ran MiXCR for clone calling and kept in-frame beta chains. Every distinct CDR3 protein forms one entry, paired with its most common genes and DNA. The sample data list about 260,000 distinct CDR3 sequences, and around 7.5% of these were observed just once. The ten largest account for about 6.4% of the sample. This specimen's treatment or condition label, per the study, means: allogeneic hematopoietic cell transplantation with graft depleted of TCRalphabeta T cells and CD19 B cells.

Source: PBMCs, mostly from graft donor cells, taken 180 days after TCRalphabeta/CD19-depleted stem cell transplant. These receptors all stem from a male patient aged 5 to 17 who had a stem cell transplant for acute lymphoblastic leukemia, so the T cells may come from the graft donor.

The CDR3: CSARAAGTETQYF. CDR3 in DNA: TGCAGTGCTAGAGCGGCGGGAACGGAGACCCAGTACTTC. The rearrangement joins TRBV20-1 to TRBJ2-5, with D perhaps TRBD2 (6 bases). The CDR3 has 13 residues. The V and J ends lost 1 base and 5 bases respectively, with 11 bases between them. Germline lookup yields CDR1 DFQATT and CDR2 SNEGSKA (reference sequence).

This clonotype was seen at least ten times. This chain uses TRBV5-5 with TRBJ2-3; the D is unclear. The germline gives CDR1 SGHKS, CDR2 YYEKEE (reference sequence). The ends were cut back, 4 bases at V and 0 bases at J, with 15 bases in the middle. The CDR3 is made up of 16 amino acids. CDR3 residues: CASSALPSSSTDTQYF. In DNA, the CDR3 is TGTGCCAGCAGCGCCCTACCATCTTCTAGCACAGATACGCAGTATTTT. Combining the CDR3 with reference TRBV5-5 and TRBJ2-3 gives the whole variable domain DAGVTQSPTHLIKTRGQQVTLRCSPISGHKSVSWYQQVLGQGPQFIFQYYEKEERGRGNFPDRFSARQFPNYSSELNVNALLLGDSALYLCASSALPSSSTDTQYFGPGTRLTVL.